Listed here is a single TCR beta chain. Its antigen is not known. This specimen comes from a study of shared clonotypes between healthy human individuals. Findings and limits, study-wide: Sorted-subset sequencing, rarefaction showed, was incomplete despite large depth. Tissues were not sampled, only blood, and their repertoires likely differ. Naive subsets usually exceeded memory subsets in estimated richness.

This CDR3 region has 13 residues. J was trimmed by 2 bases and V by 11 bases; bases with no gene match: 9. Germline lookup yields CDR1 SGHTA and CDR2 FQGTGA. Generated by immunoSEQ multiplex PCR, the TCRdb table keeps only in-frame clones and is missing some. The sample holds about 2.3 million clones, 85% to 95% seen once. Sample: naive CD4+ T cells from PBMCs. Noted subset: CD45RA+ positively selected. The V and J genes are TRBV7-3 and TRBJ2-7, with 7 nucleotides matching TRBD1. The clonotype was recovered from a man between 18 and 29 years old in good health. Some clones in this sample may be carry-over from other donors' samples. The CDR3 region has the DNA TGTGCCTATGGACAGGCCTTCCCCTACGAGCAGTACTTC. It codes for CAYGQAFPYEQYF.